Below are 16 T cell receptor beta chains sequenced from a single sample in a study of early T cells in non-severe SARS-CoV-2 infection. From the 5' RACE reads, TCRdb called clonotypes with MiXCR, one entry per CDR3 protein. The sample includes about 77,000 distinct CDR3 sequences, less than 20% of them seen just once. Sequenced material: whole blood. These receptors came from an adult who was a healthcare worker with PCR-confirmed SARS-CoV-2 infection or an uninfected control (not recorded which).

Ten or more counts support this clonotype. The chain employs TRBV11-2 and TRBJ2-2, with a tentative D call TRBD2 (6 bases). The CDR3 sequence is 18 residues long. Germline V lookup: CDR1 SGHAT, CDR2 FQNNGV. The V gene lost 5 bases and the J gene lost 0 bases, with 19 bases spanning the gap. The CDR3 spells CASSDPMGLLANTGELFF. Written as DNA, the CDR3 is TGTGCCAGCAGCGATCCGATGGGACTCCTCGCGAACACCGGGGAGCTGTTTTTT.

The chain recombines TRBV14 with TRBJ2-1, with TRBD2 matching over 16 bases. The CDR3 is made up of 19 amino acids. The junction had 6 bases not matched to a gene; V was cut back by 4 bases and J by 0 bases. CDR1 is SGHDN and CDR2 is FVKESK in the germline V gene. The CDR3 nucleotides read TGTGCCAGCAGCCCGGGACTAGCGGGAGGGCCGAGCTCCTACAATGAGCAGTTCTTC. Protein sequence: CASSPGLAGGPSSYNEQFF.

This clonotype was observed a handful of times. The chain links TRBV12-3 or TRBV12-4 to TRBJ1-1; 7 bases match TRBD1. The CDR3 has 14 amino acids. Trimming cost V 6 bases and J 6 bases; bases outside gene matches: 10. The CDR3 region is CASRRQGGVSEAFF. CDR3 DNA sequence: TGTGCCAGCAGGCGACAGGGAGGCGTTTCTGAAGCTTTCTTT.

This clonotype came up many times. The chain carries TRBV28 and TRBJ1-2; a possible D gene is TRBD1 (5 bases). V lost 8 bases to trimming and J lost 4 bases, with 11 bases between them. CDR1 is MDHEN and CDR2 is SYDVKM in the germline V gene. The CDR3 is 12 amino acids. In DNA form, the CDR3 reads TGTGCCAGCGAGGGACTGAGCTATGGCTACACCTTC. Its translation is CASEGLSYGYTF.

The rearrangement links TRBV11-2 to TRBJ1-5, with D maybe TRBD1 (5 bases). Between the trimmed V and J ends, which lost 5 bases and 3 bases, there was a span of 14 bases. The CDR3 length is 15 residues. Looked up from germline, CDR1 is SGHAT and CDR2 is FQNNGV. The CDR3 DNA follows: TGTGCCAGCAGCATGTCGGGGACTATCAATCAGCCCCAGCATTTT. Translation: CASSMSGTINQPQHF.

There are many counts of this clonotype. This chain links TRBV27 with TRBJ1-1; possible D gene TRBD1, 6 bases. Per the germline V gene, CDR1 is MNHEY and CDR2 is SMNVEV (reference sequence). The ends were cut back, 7 bases at V and 11 bases at J, with 14 bases in the middle. This CDR3 has 11 amino acids. This CDR3 reads CASTSHRGAFF. The DNA of the CDR3 is TGTGCCAGCACCTCCCATAGGGGGGCTTTCTTT.

The table lists this clonotype with a few counts. The V and J genes are TRBV20-1 and TRBJ2-1, with D possibly matching TRBD2 (5 bases). CDR3 length: 17 amino acids. Germline CDR1 and CDR2: DFQATT and SNEGSKA (reference sequence). The V end lost 1 base, the J end lost 4 bases, and 20 bases lay between the germline ends. CDR3 loop: CSARGWPTAGLYNEQFF. The DNA for the CDR3 is TGCAGTGCTAGAGGTTGGCCCACCGCGGGCCTATACAATGAGCAGTTCTTC.

The V and J genes are TRBV29-1 and TRBJ2-7, with TRBD1 identical over 7 bases. Trimming at V came to 1 base and at J to 2 bases, leaving 5 bases not matched to a gene. The CDR3 contains 14 residues. Per germline, CDR1 SQVTM and CDR2 ANQGSEA. This chain's CDR3 is CSVEGQGRPYEQYF. DNA for the CDR3: TGCAGCGTTGAAGGACAGGGAAGACCCTACGAGCAGTACTTC.

This clonotype was detected only a few times. The chain carries TRBV2 and TRBJ2-1; D is undetermined. The V and J ends lost 2 bases and 0 bases respectively, with 5 bases between them. This CDR3 contains 14 residues. CDR1 is SNHLY, CDR2 FYNNEI, per germline. The CDR3 region has the DNA TGTGCCAGCAGTGAACGGAGCTCCTACAATGAGCAGTTCTTC. It yields the protein CASSERSSYNEQFF.

This clonotype was detected only a few times. J is TRBJ2-1 and V is TRBV25-1, with TRBD2 matching over 8 bases. CDR3 size: 14 residues. Germline lookup yields CDR1 MGHDK and CDR2 SYGVNS. The V gene end was trimmed by 4 bases and the J gene end by 7 bases; junction bases not matched to a gene: 6. CDR3 nucleotide sequence: TGTGCCAGCAGTGGCCAGACGGGGGGGAATGAGCAGTTCTTC. This translates into CASSGQTGGNEQFF.

This clonotype occurred many times. This rearrangement joins TRBV7-8 to TRBJ2-3, with D possibly TRBD2 on 6 matching bases. The CDR3 is 17 residues long. Trimming cost V 1 base and J 4 bases, with 18 bases left between them. Germline loops: CDR1 SGHVS, CDR2 FQNEAQ. In DNA form, the CDR3 reads TGTGCCAGCAGCTTAGTCGGCGGGACCGTGAGGGCAGATACGCAGTATTTT. Amino acid sequence: CASSLVGGTVRADTQYF.

This clonotype has only a few counts. The J gene is TRBJ2-2, the V gene TRBV7-3, with TRBD1 matching 10 bases. The CDR3 extends over 15 amino acids. Germline V CDR1 and CDR2: SGHTA, FQGTGA. V gave up 1 base and J gave up 4 bases; unmatched junction bases: 0. As DNA, the CDR3 is TGTGCCAGCAGCTTAAGGACAGGGGGCACCGGGGAGCTGTTTTTT. Translated: CASSLRTGGTGELFF.

In its sample, this clonotype was seen a few times. V is TRBV7-6 and J is TRBJ2-5; TRBD1 aligns across 8 bases. Germline V gives CDR1 SGHVS, CDR2 FNYEAQ. CDR3 length: 18 amino acids. Trimming at V came to 2 bases and at J to 2 bases, leaving 13 bases not matched to a gene. DNA for the CDR3: TGTGCCAGCAGCTTAATGAACCCTGGGCACAGGGGGCAAGAGACCCAGTACTTC. This encodes CASSLMNPGHRGQETQYF.

This clonotype was seen many times. The rearrangement joins TRBV7-9 to TRBJ1-6; D is ambiguous. Looked up from germline, CDR1 is SEHNR and CDR2 is FQNEAQ (reference sequence). With 5 bases removed from V and 0 bases from J, the gap between germline ends came to 11 bases. The CDR3 runs to 16 residues. CDR3 sequence reads: CASSRREGSYNSPLHF. The CDR3 bases are TGTGCCAGCAGCCGCCGAGAGGGCTCCTATAATTCACCCCTCCACTTT.

V gene TRBV7-8 combines with J gene TRBJ2-3; possible D gene TRBD2, 5 bases. The CDR3 covers 20 residues. Trimming removed 1 base from V and 0 bases from J, with 23 bases in between. Germline loops: CDR1 SGHVS, CDR2 FQNEAQ. CDR3 residues: CASSLEFRLQEGASTDTQYF. CDR3 coding DNA: TGTGCCAGCAGCTTAGAATTTCGGCTCCAAGAGGGTGCTAGCACAGATACGCAGTATTTT.

This clonotype occurred a few times. The chain joins TRBV19 to TRBJ2-7; D possibly corresponds to TRBD1 (6 bases). The germline gives CDR1 LNHDA, CDR2 SQIVND (reference sequence). V dropped 1 base and J dropped 4 bases, with 14 bases sitting between them. The CDR3 has 15 residues. CDR3 nucleotides: TGTGCCAGTAGTATAGCAACCTCAGGACAGTACGAGCAGTACTTC. It yields the protein CASSIATSGQYEQYF.